Given below is one TCR beta chain in context. Clones were read by immunoSEQ multiplex PCR, and TCRdb kept only the in-frame ones, dropping some. In the table there are about 66,000 clones, around 84% of which are singletons. The data belong to a study of OX40 agonist ivuxolimab in advanced cancers. Study information: Hepatocellular carcinoma, melanoma, renal cell or head and neck cancer occurred in dose-escalation patients.

The V gene lost 3 bases and the J gene lost 1 base, with 7 bases spanning the gap. Germline CDR1 reads MGHDK; CDR2 reads SYGVNS. This CDR3 is built from 14 residues. This clonotype originated in an adult with an advanced solid tumor such as melanoma, head and neck, liver or kidney cancer. The gene calls are TRBV25-1 and TRBJ2-1; D remains ambiguous. The starting material was CD4+ or CD8+ T cells sorted from blood, obtained in a trial of the OX40 agonist ivuxolimab. The CDR3 reads CASSEPRSYNEQFF. The CDR3 coding sequence is TGTGCCAGCAGTGAGCCACGATCCTACAATGAGCAGTTCTTC.